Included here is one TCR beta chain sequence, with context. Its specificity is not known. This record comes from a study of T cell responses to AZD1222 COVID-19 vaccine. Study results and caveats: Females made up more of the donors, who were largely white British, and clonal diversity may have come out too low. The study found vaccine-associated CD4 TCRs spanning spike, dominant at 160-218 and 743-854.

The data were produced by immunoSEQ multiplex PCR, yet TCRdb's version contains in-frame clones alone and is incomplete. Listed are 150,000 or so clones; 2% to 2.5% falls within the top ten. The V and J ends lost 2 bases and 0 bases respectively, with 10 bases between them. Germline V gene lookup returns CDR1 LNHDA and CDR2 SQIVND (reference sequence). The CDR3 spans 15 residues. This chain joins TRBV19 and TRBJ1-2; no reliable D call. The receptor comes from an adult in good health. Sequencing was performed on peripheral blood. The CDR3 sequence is CASSIKGDPNYGYTF. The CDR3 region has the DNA TGTGCCAGTAGTATAAAGGGAGATCCTAACTATGGCTACACCTTC.